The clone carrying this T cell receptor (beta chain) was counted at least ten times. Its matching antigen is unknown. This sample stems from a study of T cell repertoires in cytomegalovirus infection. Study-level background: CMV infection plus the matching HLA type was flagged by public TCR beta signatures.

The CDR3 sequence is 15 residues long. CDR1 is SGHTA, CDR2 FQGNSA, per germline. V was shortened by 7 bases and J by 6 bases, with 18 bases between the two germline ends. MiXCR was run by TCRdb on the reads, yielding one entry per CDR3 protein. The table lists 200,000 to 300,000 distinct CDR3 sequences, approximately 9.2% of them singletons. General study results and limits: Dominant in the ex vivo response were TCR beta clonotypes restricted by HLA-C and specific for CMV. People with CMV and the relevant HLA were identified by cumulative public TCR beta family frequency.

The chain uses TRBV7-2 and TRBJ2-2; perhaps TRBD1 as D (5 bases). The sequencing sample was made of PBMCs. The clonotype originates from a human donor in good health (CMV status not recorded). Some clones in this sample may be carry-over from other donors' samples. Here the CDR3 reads CASTPTRLGPGELFF. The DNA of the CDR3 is TGTGCCAGCACCCCAACACGGTTGGGGCCCGGGGAGCTGTTTTTT.